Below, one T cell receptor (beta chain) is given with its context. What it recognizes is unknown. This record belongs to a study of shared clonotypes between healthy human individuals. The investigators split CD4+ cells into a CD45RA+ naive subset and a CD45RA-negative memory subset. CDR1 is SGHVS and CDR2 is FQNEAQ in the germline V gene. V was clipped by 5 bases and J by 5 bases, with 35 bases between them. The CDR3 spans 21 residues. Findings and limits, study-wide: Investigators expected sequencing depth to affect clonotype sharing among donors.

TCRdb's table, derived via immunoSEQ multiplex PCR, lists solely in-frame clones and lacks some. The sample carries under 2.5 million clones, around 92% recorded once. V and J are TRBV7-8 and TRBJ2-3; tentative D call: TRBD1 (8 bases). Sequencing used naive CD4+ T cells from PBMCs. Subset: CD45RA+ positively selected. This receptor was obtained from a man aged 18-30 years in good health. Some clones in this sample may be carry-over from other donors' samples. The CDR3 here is CASSETYGQGGGWGGEDTQYF. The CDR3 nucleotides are TGTGCCAGCAGCGAAACCTACGGACAGGGCGGGGGTTGGGGAGGAGAAGATACGCAGTATTTT.